This T cell receptor (beta chain) derives from a study of esophageal squamous cell carcinoma under preoperative chemotherapy. Study information: Both tumor-infiltrating lymphocytes and peripheral blood T cells had their TCR repertoires profiled.

Time point reported: after preoperative PTX-NDP chemotherapy. Before surgery, patients were given preoperative paclitaxel-nedaplatin chemotherapy. Comment on this clonotype: Antigen: not known.

There are 15 residues in the CDR3. Germline V lookup: CDR1 MNHNS, CDR2 SASEGT. With V trimmed by 6 bases and J by 1 base, 6 bases remained unmatched. TCRdb used MiXCR to reprocess the PCR reads, holding one entry per CDR3 protein. The data show about 9,300 distinct CDR3 sequences, around 48% seen once. Regarding the study as a whole: Peripheral T cells migrating into the tumor appeared to partly supply post-treatment tumor-infiltrating lymphocytes. After paclitaxel-nedaplatin, abundant clones were more likely to contract than amplify.

The gene calls are TRBV6-1 and TRBJ2-3, with TRBD2 identical over 8 bases. This receptor was taken from a human donor with esophageal squamous cell carcinoma. The donor label of this sample is uncertain. Sample collection occurred from a patient given preoperative chemotherapy. The CDR3 DNA sequence: TGTGCCAGCAGCCGACTAGCGTGGGGCACAGATACGCAGTATTTT. Translated, it gives CASSRLAWGTDTQYF.